The 16 T cell receptor beta chains listed next were all sequenced from one sample in a study of human T cells and chemical hapten exposure. TCRdb passed the RACE reads through MiXCR, listing each CDR3 protein once. Of 65,000 to 85,000 distinct CDR3 sequences detected, 10% appear once; the ten largest clones hold more than 1.1%. Sample time point: patch test 1, 2 weeks after DPC sensitization. The treatment here: therapeutic diphenylcyclopropenone sensitization with weekly scalp DPC. Material: whole blood, obtained in connection with sensitization to the hapten diphenylcyclopropenone (DPC). Receptors originate from a woman aged 50 to 60 with alopecia areata. Some clones in this sample may be carry-over from other donors' samples.

This clonotype was found many times. CDR3 protein: CSAPRAPDQPQHF. CDR3 bases: TGCAGTGCCCCGAGGGCCCCAGATCAGCCCCAGCATTTT. The chain has TRBV20-1 and TRBJ1-5; unclear D gene. The ends were cut back, 6 bases at V and 5 bases at J, with 14 bases in the middle. The CDR3 is made up of 13 amino acids. The germline gives CDR1 DFQATT, CDR2 SNEGSKA (reference sequence).

V usage is TRBV29-1 and J usage is TRBJ2-7, with TRBD2 matching over 10 bases. Germline CDR1 and CDR2: SQVTM and ANQGSEA. The CDR3 is 14 amino acids. V shed 5 bases and J 3 bases; nucleotides not matched to a gene: 7. CDR3 loop: CSVSRLAGHYEQYF. As DNA, the CDR3 is TGCAGCGTTTCCCGACTAGCGGGCCACTACGAGCAGTACTTC.

The chain recombines TRBV21-1 with TRBJ2-1; the table's D call of TRBD1 was not tested on the DNA. TRBV21-1 is classified as a pseudogene. The CDR3 loop spans 12 amino acids. The CDR3, as DNA: TGTGCCAGCAGCAAATTCCCGGAGGAGCAGTTCTTC. Its translation is CASSKFPEEQFF.

This clonotype was picked up many times. The V gene is TRBV12-3 or TRBV12-4, the J gene TRBJ2-3, with D possibly being TRBD2 (5 bases). There are 14 residues in the CDR3. The V and J ends lost 3 bases and 3 bases respectively, with 10 bases between them. CDR3 sequence: CASSFAGLTDTQYF. The CDR3 DNA reads TGTGCCAGCAGTTTCGCAGGACTTACAGATACGCAGTATTTT.

The DNA of the CDR3 is TGTGCCAGCAGCCCTGCGGCGGGAGGGCCCTATGAGCAGTTCTTC. Translated, it gives CASSPAAGGPYEQFF. The chain employs TRBV7-9 and TRBJ2-1; 9 bases align to TRBD2. The V segment lost 5 bases and the J segment 8 bases; nucleotides outside the gene matches: 10. CDR3 size: 15 residues. The germline V gene has CDR1 SEHNR and CDR2 FQNEAQ (reference sequence).

The chain couples TRBV20-1 to TRBJ2-7; TRBD1 might be the D (6 bases). Germline-derived CDR1 and CDR2 are DFQATT and SNEGSKA (reference sequence). The V end lost 3 bases, the J end lost 3 bases, and 12 bases lay between the germline ends. CDR3 length equals 13 residues. This chain's CDR3 is CSARGQGNYEQYF. CDR3 sequence (DNA): TGCAGTGCTAGGGGTCAGGGGAACTACGAGCAGTACTTC.

This clonotype has a handful of counts. The chain combines TRBV5-1 with TRBJ2-1, with D maybe TRBD1 (7 bases). The V gene's germline CDR1 is SGHRS and CDR2 YFSETQ. This CDR3 region has 15 residues. Trimming took off 4 bases at V and 3 bases at J, with 14 bases between the two ends. The CDR3 region is CASSAGQLGYNEQFF. The CDR3 DNA sequence: TGCGCCAGCAGCGCGGGACAGCTGGGCTACAATGAGCAGTTCTTC.

This clonotype appeared a few times. This sequence joins TRBV7-6 and TRBJ2-5, with 10 nucleotides matching TRBD1. In germline, CDR1 is SGHVS, CDR2 FNYEAQ. CDR3 length equals 14 residues. Trimming at V came to 3 bases and at J to 9 bases, leaving 7 bases not matched to a gene. Written as DNA, the CDR3 is TGTGCCAGCAGCTTCCCGGGACAGGGGCCACCCCAGTACTTC. This codes for CASSFPGQGPPQYF.

This clonotype was recorded once. This may come from a read error, since a much larger clone is one base off. V is TRBV9 and J is TRBJ1-1, with D unclear. The length of the CDR3 is 12 residues. Germline values: CDR1 SGDLS, CDR2 YYNGEE. The CDR3 bases are TGTGCCAACAGCGTATCAGACACTGAAGCTTTCTTT. Translating gives CANSVSDTEAFF.

This clonotype showed up many times. The chain has TRBV7-2 and TRBJ2-1; tentative D call: TRBD2 (6 bases). This CDR3 has 18 residues. CDR1 is SGHTA and CDR2 is FQGNSA in the germline V gene. V was clipped by 1 base and J by 7 bases, with 23 bases between them. This CDR3 is CASSLGGAGERSRNEQFF. For the CDR3, the DNA is TGTGCCAGCAGCTTAGGCGGGGCCGGGGAGCGGTCAAGAAATGAGCAGTTCTTC.

This clonotype was seen a few times. CDR3 nucleotides: TGTGCCTGGTCTACGAAGGGCCTAGGACAAGAGACCCAGTACTTC. Translated: CAWSTKGLGQETQYF. J is TRBJ2-5 and V is TRBV30, with D unclear. Per germline, CDR1 GTSNPN and CDR2 SVGIG (reference sequence). This CDR3 spans 15 amino acids. V lost 5 bases, J lost 2 bases, and 18 bases lay in between.

This clonotype was detected only a few times. This chain links TRBV29-1 with TRBJ2-5; possible D gene TRBD2, 5 bases. The CDR3 is 13 residues long. The germline V gene encodes CDR1 SQVTM and CDR2 ANQGSEA. Between the trimmed V and J ends, which lost 0 bases and 7 bases, there was a span of 12 bases. The CDR3 DNA reads TGCAGCGTTGAAGAGAAGGGAGTTAGGACCCAGTACTTC. Amino acids: CSVEEKGVRTQYF.

This sequence joins TRBV5-1 and TRBJ1-4; possibly TRBD1 for D (6 bases). The CDR3 has 14 residues. Germline V gives CDR1 SGHRS, CDR2 YFSETQ. Trimming took 0 bases from V and 5 from J, leaving 8 bases between them. The CDR3 here is CASSLEGGNEKLFF. In DNA, the CDR3 is TGCGCCAGCAGCTTGGAGGGGGGCAATGAAAAACTGTTTTTT. Together with reference TRBV5-1 and TRBJ1-4, the CDR3 gives the full variable domain: KAGVTQTPRYLIKTRGQQVTLSCSPISGHRSVSWYQQTPGQGLQFLFEYFSETQRNKGNFPGRFSGRQFSNSRSEMNVSTLELGDSALYLCASSLEGGNEKLFFGSGTQLSVL.

In this sample, this clonotype turned up a few times. The chain combines TRBV4-2 with TRBJ2-7; no reliable D call. Germline lookup yields CDR1 LGHNA and CDR2 YNFKEQ. The ends were cut back, 1 base at V and 0 bases at J, with 7 bases in the middle. This CDR3 has 14 residues. CDR3 DNA sequence: TGTGCCAGCAGCCAAGCATGGACCTCCTACGAGCAGTACTTC. As protein: CASSQAWTSYEQYF.

The rearrangement uses TRBV20-1 and TRBJ1-1; D ambiguous. There are 15 residues in the CDR3. Germline V lookup: CDR1 DFQATT, CDR2 SNEGSKA (reference sequence). Trimming shortened V by 1 base and J by 1 base, and 13 bases separated the two germline ends. The CDR3 bases are TGCAGTGCTAGAGCCTCCGGAGCGGCGAACACTGAAGCTTTCTTT. This gives the protein CSARASGAANTEAFF.

This clonotype was seen more than once but under ten times. The chain links TRBV3-1 to TRBJ2-7, with D perhaps given as TRBD1 or TRBD2 (5 bases each). V was trimmed by 5 bases and J by 1 base, leaving 12 bases between them. This CDR3 region has 14 residues. Looked up from germline, CDR1 is LGHDT and CDR2 is YNNKEL (reference sequence). CDR3 in DNA: TGTGCCAGCAGCGAGTCGGGACGGTCCTACGAGCAGTACTTC. Its protein is CASSESGRSYEQYF.